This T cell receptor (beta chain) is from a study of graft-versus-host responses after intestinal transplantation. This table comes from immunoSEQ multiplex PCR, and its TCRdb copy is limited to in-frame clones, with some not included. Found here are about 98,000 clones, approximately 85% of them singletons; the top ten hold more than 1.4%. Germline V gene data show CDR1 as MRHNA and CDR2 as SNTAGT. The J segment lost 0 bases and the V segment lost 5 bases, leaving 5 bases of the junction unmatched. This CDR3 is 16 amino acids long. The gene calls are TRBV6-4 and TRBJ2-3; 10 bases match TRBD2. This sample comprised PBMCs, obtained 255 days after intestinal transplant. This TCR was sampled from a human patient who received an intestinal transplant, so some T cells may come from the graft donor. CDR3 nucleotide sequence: TGTGCCAGCAGTCCTTTTAGCGGGGGGAGCACAGATACGCAGTATTTT. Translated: CASSPFSGGSTDTQYF.